These 23 T cell receptor beta chains originate from one sample sequenced in a study of technical replicates of blood from several donors. The table came from immunoSEQ multiplex PCR; TCRdb's copy has only in-frame clones and leaves some out. The data show about 81,000 clones, 90% to 97% seen once. Sequenced sample: T cells isolated from PBMCs. The receptors were gathered from a human donor in good health.

This clone was observed once. The chain carries TRBV6-1 and TRBJ1-1; no firm D call. Germline assignment: CDR1 MNHNS and CDR2 SASEGT. CDR3 size: 13 residues. V was pared by 1 base and J by 0 bases, with 3 bases between. In nucleotides, the CDR3 is TGTGCCAGCAGTGAAGTAGTGAACACTGAAGCTTTCTTT. Its translation: CASSEVVNTEAFF.

The V gene is TRBV6-1, the J gene TRBJ2-1, with 11 nucleotides matching TRBD2. The V and J ends lost 3 bases and 7 bases, in that order; junction bases with no gene match: 11. Looked up from germline, CDR1 is MNHNS and CDR2 is SASEGT. CDR3 length: 17 amino acids. CDR3: CASSDLVLAGGENEQFF. The CDR3 DNA is TGTGCCAGCAGTGATTTAGTCCTAGCGGGAGGAGAGAATGAGCAGTTCTTC.

CDR3: CASSLNRDGYTF. DNA for the CDR3: TGCGCCAGCAGCTTGAACAGGGATGGCTACACCTTC. V and J are TRBV5-1 and TRBJ1-2; D may be TRBD1 (6 bases). The CDR3 has 12 residues. CDR1 SGHRS and CDR2 YFSETQ come from the germline V gene. V was cut by 1 base and J by 6 bases, with 7 bases left in between.

The chain carries TRBV28 and TRBJ2-1, with unresolved D. From germline, CDR1 is MDHEN and CDR2 SYDVKM. This CDR3 has 11 amino acids. V lost 6 bases to trimming and J lost 8 bases, with 8 bases between them. The chain's CDR3 is CASSYGDEQFF. For the CDR3, the DNA is TGTGCCAGCAGCTATGGTGATGAGCAGTTCTTC. Full variable domain (remainder filled in from reference TRBV28 and TRBJ2-1): DVKVTQSSRYLVKRTGEKVFLECVQDMDHENMFWYRQDPGLGLRLIYFSYDVKMKEKGDIPEGYSVSREKKERFSLILESASTNQTSMYLCASSYGDEQFFGPGTRLTVL.

This chain joins TRBV13 and TRBJ1-1; D remains ambiguous. The CDR3 is 13 amino acids. Germline V lookup: CDR1 PRHDT, CDR2 FYEKMQ (reference sequence). V shed 2 bases and J shed 0 bases, with 4 bases lying between them. As DNA, the CDR3 is TGTGCCAGCAGCTTATCTGTGAACACTGAAGCTTTCTTT. It codes for CASSLSVNTEAFF. Full variable domain (missing parts from reference TRBV13 and TRBJ1-1): AAGVIQSPRHLIKEKRETATLKCYPIPRHDTVYWYQQGPGQDPQFLISFYEKMQSDKGSIPDRFSAQQFSDYHSELNMSSLELGDSALYFCASSLSVNTEAFFGQGTRLTVV.

The rearrangement uses TRBV10-3 and TRBJ2-3, with 11 bases lining up with TRBD1. J was trimmed by 6 bases and V by 3 bases; bases with no gene match: 2. CDR3 size: 14 residues. The V gene's germline CDR1 is ENHRY and CDR2 SYGVKD. CDR3 nucleotides: TGTGCCATCAGTGAAGGGACAGGGGGGGATACGCAGTATTTT. This encodes CAISEGTGGDTQYF.

This clone appeared once. The V gene is TRBV28, the J gene TRBJ2-1; 7 nucleotides agree with TRBD2. The germline V gene has CDR1 MDHEN and CDR2 SYDVKM. The CDR3 runs 14 residues. V lost 6 bases to trimming and J lost 5 bases; unmatched junction nucleotides: 7. CDR3 sequence reads: CASSPGLNDNEQFF. As DNA, the CDR3 is TGTGCCAGCAGCCCGGGACTAAACGACAATGAGCAGTTCTTC.

CDR3 in DNA: TGTGCCAGCAGCTTAGGGGGGGGCTCCTACAATGAGCAGTTCTTC. Amino acid sequence: CASSLGGGSYNEQFF. The chain links TRBV13 to TRBJ2-1; a weak D match, TRBD2 (6 bases). Germline lookup yields CDR1 PRHDT and CDR2 FYEKMQ (reference sequence). The CDR3 covers 15 residues. V was cut by 0 bases and J by 0 bases, with 6 bases left in between. The complete variable domain, with remaining parts taken from reference TRBV13 and TRBJ2-1, reads AAGVIQSPRHLIKEKRETATLKCYPIPRHDTVYWYQQGPGQDPQFLISFYEKMQSDKGSIPDRFSAQQFSDYHSELNMSSLELGDSALYFCASSLGGGSYNEQFFGPGTRLTVL.

The chain uses TRBV19 and TRBJ1-5; TRBD1 agrees at 8 bases. CDR1 and CDR2 (germline): LNHDA, SQIVND (reference sequence). The CDR3 extends over 17 amino acids. J was trimmed by 2 bases and V by 8 bases; bases with no gene match: 14. This CDR3 is CASDRQGLLKGNQPQHF. CDR3 in DNA: TGTGCCAGTGACCGACAGGGGCTTCTAAAAGGCAATCAGCCCCAGCATTTT.

The J gene is TRBJ2-1, the V gene TRBV10-3; TRBD2 matches at 11 bases. CDR3 length equals 12 residues. With 10 bases clipped from V and 7 bases from J, the junction kept 3 bases outside the gene matches. The germline V gene has CDR1 ENHRY and CDR2 SYGVKD. The CDR3 loop reads CATRTSGNEQFF. The CDR3 DNA is TGTGCCACAAGGACTAGCGGGAATGAGCAGTTCTTC.

The J gene is TRBJ2-7, the V gene TRBV27; the match to TRBD2 covers 13 bases. Germline lookup yields CDR1 MNHEY and CDR2 SMNVEV (reference sequence). V shed 6 bases and J 5 bases; nucleotides not matched to a gene: 7. This CDR3 spans 15 amino acids. CDR3 sequence reads: CASRGLAGYGHEQYF. For the CDR3, the DNA is TGTGCCAGCAGGGGACTAGCGGGATATGGCCACGAGCAGTACTTC.

This rearrangement joins TRBV6-1 to TRBJ2-1; D is possibly TRBD2 (6 bases). The germline V gene encodes CDR1 MNHNS and CDR2 SASEGT. CDR3 length equals 16 residues. The ends were cut back, 1 base at V and 6 bases at J, with 16 bases in the middle. The CDR3, as DNA: TGTGCCAGCAGTGAAGGGCTAGCGAGGGGAGCCAATGAGCAGTTCTTC. This encodes CASSEGLARGANEQFF.

The chain joins TRBV27 to TRBJ2-7; 11 positions match TRBD1. The CDR3 totals 15 residues. CDR1 MNHEY and CDR2 SMNVEV come from the germline V gene (reference sequence). V lost 2 bases, J lost 6 bases, and 6 bases stayed unmatched. The DNA for the CDR3 is TGTGCCAGCAGTTTACGTGGGACAGGGGGGGCCGAGCAGTACTTC. Translated, it gives CASSLRGTGGAEQYF.

This chain's CDR3 is CASSSGTVDYEQYF. CDR3 sequence (DNA): TGCGCCAGCAGTTCTGGGACTGTTGACTACGAGCAGTACTTC. This chain connects TRBV10-1 to TRBJ2-7; D is possibly TRBD2 (6 bases). Germline V gene lookup returns CDR1 WNHNN and CDR2 SYGVQD (reference sequence). This CDR3 has 14 amino acids. V shed 5 bases and J shed 3 bases, with 14 bases lying between them.

The rearrangement joins TRBV7-9 to TRBJ1-1; D perhaps matches TRBD1 (6 bases). The CDR3 consists of 12 residues. V was shortened by 5 bases and J by 11 bases, with 15 bases between the two germline ends. CDR1 SEHNR and CDR2 FQNEAQ come from the germline V gene (reference sequence). CDR3 in DNA: TGTGCCAGCAGCCCGCAGGGGTTAAATGCTTTCTTT. It is translated as CASSPQGLNAFF.

The chain combines TRBV5-8 with TRBJ2-4, with D perhaps TRBD1 (5 bases). CDR3 length: 16 amino acids. Germline CDR1 and CDR2: SGHTS and YDEGEE. Deletions cut 4 bases from V and 1 base from J, with 15 bases between. This chain's CDR3 is CASSPSRALAKNIQYF. DNA for the CDR3: TGTGCCAGCAGCCCATCCAGGGCCCTCGCCAAAAACATTCAGTACTTC.

The rearrangement uses TRBV5-4 and TRBJ2-7; the match to TRBD2 covers 8 bases. Trimming removed 5 bases from V and 5 bases from J; junction bases left unmatched: 6. This CDR3 spans 13 amino acids. In germline, CDR1 is SGHNT, CDR2 YYREEE (reference sequence). As DNA, the CDR3 is TGTGCCAGCAGTTTTAGCGGGACCGACGAGCAGTACTTC. Encoded protein: CASSFSGTDEQYF.

V and J are TRBV7-9 and TRBJ1-2; the D gene is possibly TRBD1 (6 bases). The CDR3 length is 12 residues. The V and J ends lost 6 bases and 8 bases respectively, with 13 bases between them. Germline V lookup: CDR1 SEHNR, CDR2 FQNEAQ (reference sequence). Here the CDR3 DNA reads TGTGCCAGCAGAGAGGGGGGGGGAGGCTACACCTTC. It yields the protein CASREGGGGYTF.

The gene calls are TRBV5-1 and TRBJ1-1, with D uncertain. This CDR3 contains 14 residues. Trimming pared 0 bases from V and 0 bases from J, leaving 6 bases between. The germline CDR1 and CDR2 sequences are SGHRS and YFSETQ. The DNA of the CDR3 is TGCGCCAGCAGCTTGGAAGCTGTGAACACTGAAGCTTTCTTT. Protein: CASSLEAVNTEAFF.

The J gene is TRBJ1-5, the V gene TRBV9; unclear D gene. The CDR3 length is 15 residues. In germline, CDR1 is SGDLS, CDR2 YYNGEE. The V end was cut by 1 base, the J end by 0 bases, with 8 bases between. CDR3 in DNA: TGTGCCAGCAGCGTATTCGGGGATAGCAATCAGCCCCAGCATTTT. It yields the protein CASSVFGDSNQPQHF.

The chain recombines TRBV5-6 with TRBJ1-4; D might be TRBD1 (6 bases). Per the germline V gene, CDR1 is SGHDT and CDR2 is YYEEEE. The CDR3 consists of 14 residues. V lost 2 bases and J lost 8, with 13 bases in between. CDR3 region: CASSLTGTREKLFF. The DNA for the CDR3 is TGTGCCAGCAGCTTAACAGGGACTAGGGAAAAACTGTTTTTT.

The chain joins TRBV21-1 to TRBJ2-7; TRBD1, the D gene given by the table, was not confirmed from the DNA. TRBV21-1 is noted as a pseudogene. The CDR3 totals 17 residues. This CDR3 is CASSIPHGGQGRYEQYF. The CDR3 region has the DNA TGTGCCAGCAGCATCCCTCATGGGGGACAGGGGCGCTACGAGCAGTACTTC.

The CDR3 DNA sequence: TGTGCCAGCAGCTTTGAGGGATACGGGAACCCCCCAGATACGCAGTATTTT. Its translation: CASSFEGYGNPPDTQYF. The chain joins TRBV7-6 to TRBJ2-3; weak D call: TRBD2 (5 bases). In germline, CDR1 is SGHVS, CDR2 FNYEAQ. With 3 bases removed from V and 4 bases from J, the gap between germline ends came to 20 bases. This CDR3 has 17 amino acids.